This TCR beta chain originates from a study of CD8 T cells in ankylosing spondylitis. General study findings and limits: CD8+ by phenotype, disease-linked clones were relatively rare in peripheral blood.

By quantitative 5'-RACE with molecular barcodes, the TCR beta libraries were made. TCRdb ran MiXCR on the 5' RACE reads and lists one entry per CDR3 protein. Of under 250,000 distinct CDR3 sequences in the sample, around 10% were seen once. The CDR3 loop spans 11 amino acids. V dropped 3 bases and J dropped 5 bases, with 2 bases sitting between them. The germline gives CDR1 ENHRY, CDR2 SYGVKD. This clonotype was seen more than once but under ten times. The antigen is not known. This receptor was identified in a male donor with ankylosing spondylitis or in good health (not recorded which). J is TRBJ2-1 and V is TRBV10-3; no firm D call. Sequencing was performed on blood, either unsorted or a sorted T cell fraction (not recorded which). Written as DNA, the CDR3 is TGTGCCATCAGTGACCACAATGAGCAGTTCTTC. It translates to CAISDHNEQFF.